This passage covers 18 T cell receptor beta chains from one sample sequenced in a study of kidney transplant recipient with SARS-CoV-2 infection. TCRdb re-derived calls from the reads in MiXCR, one entry per CDR3 protein. Of about 250,000 distinct CDR3 sequences in the sample, under 35% were seen once. This sample comprised a blood sample, obtained at baseline and on roughly day 110 from a kidney transplant recipient. All receptors come from a male patient in his thirties who had COVID-19 and was a kidney transplant recipient. Some T cells may be supplied by the graft donor.

This clonotype has just one count. With only one base between it and a far larger clone, this is likely a read error. This rearrangement joins TRBV6-5 to TRBJ2-4; 9 bases align to TRBD1. The end of the DNA aligns better with TRBJ2-1, so the J call may be wrong. Per the germline V gene, CDR1 is MNHEY and CDR2 is SVGAGI. This CDR3 has 14 residues. CDR3 sequence: CASGHAGQGYEQFF. CDR3 bases: TGTGCCAGCGGCCATGCGGGACAGGGCTATGAGCAGTTCTTC.

This clonotype was recorded at least ten times. This chain uses TRBV5-1 with TRBJ1-6; the match to TRBD1 covers 7 bases. Germline-derived CDR1 and CDR2 are SGHRS and YFSETQ. The length of the CDR3 is 16 residues. With V trimmed by 4 bases and J by 0 bases, 4 bases remained unmatched. The CDR3 nucleotides are TGCGCCAGCAGCGAACAGGGGCCCTCCTATAATTCACCCCTCCACTTT. Translating it yields CASSEQGPSYNSPLHF. The full variable domain, its missing parts supplied by reference TRBV5-1 and TRBJ1-6, is KAGVTQTPRYLIKTRGQQVTLSCSPISGHRSVSWYQQTPGQGLQFLFEYFSETQRNKGNFPGRFSGRQFSNSRSEMNVSTLELGDSALYLCASSEQGPSYNSPLHFGNGTRLTVT.

About this clonotype itself: Relative to the germline gene, one junction end is altered; a read error may explain this. The chain recombines TRBV5-1 with TRBJ1-4; 8 bases are shared with TRBD1. This CDR3 is 14 amino acids long. In germline, CDR1 is SGHRS, CDR2 YFSETQ. The CDR3 reads CAGSPGQGNEKLFF. The CDR3 DNA is TGCGCCGGCAGCCCCGGACAGGGTAACGAAAAACTGTTTTTT.

This clonotype was found a few times. V is TRBV20-1 and J is TRBJ2-1; possibly TRBD2 for D (6 bases). Looked up from germline, CDR1 is DFQATT and CDR2 is SNEGSKA (reference sequence). CDR3 length equals 13 residues. V was pared by 7 bases and J by 0 bases, with 10 bases between. The CDR3 nucleotides are TGCAGTGACGGGGGACCCTCCTACAATGAGCAGTTCTTC. Amino acids: CSDGGPSYNEQFF.

As concerns this clonotype: The junction shows a germline mismatch at one end, possibly a read error. The CDR3 nucleotides are TGCAGTGCTAGACCTCAGTGGGATCTAGCCAAAAGCATTCAGTACTTC. Protein product: CSARPQWDLAKSIQYF. J is TRBJ2-4 and V is TRBV20-1; D possibly corresponds to TRBD2 (5 bases). CDR3 length: 16 residues. Germline V gives CDR1 DFQATT, CDR2 SNEGSKA (reference sequence).

In this sample, this clonotype turned up many times. The genes are TRBV12-3 or TRBV12-4 and TRBJ1-2; D not certain. With 5 bases removed from V and 4 bases from J, the gap between germline ends came to 23 bases. This CDR3 is built from 17 residues. DNA of the CDR3: TGTGCCAGCAGTCTTGGAACCAGCTTCCGAAAGACCTATGGCTACACCTTC. Protein sequence: CASSLGTSFRKTYGYTF.

Remarks on this clonotype: A read error may account for a junction end that differs from germline. The rearrangement joins TRBV29-1 to TRBJ2-1, with 15 bases lining up with TRBD2. The CDR3 has 14 amino acids. Germline values: CDR1 SQVTM, CDR2 ANQGSEA. The CDR3 reads CSVAGTSGGIEQLF. In DNA, the CDR3 is TGCAGCGTTGCCGGGACTAGCGGGGGGATTGAGCAGCTCTTC.

At least ten counts were recorded for this clonotype. This chain joins TRBV20-1 and TRBJ2-5; perhaps D is TRBD1 or TRBD2 (7 bases each). The CDR3 is 13 residues long. Between the trimmed V and J ends, which lost 6 bases and 4 bases, there was a span of 15 bases. CDR1 is DFQATT and CDR2 is SNEGSKA in the germline V gene (reference sequence). The CDR3 nucleotides are TGCAGTGCGGGTGGCAGGGGGGGAGAGACCCAGTACTTC. It is translated as CSAGGRGGETQYF.

The table lists this clonotype with many counts. The V call is TRBV29-1, the J call TRBJ1-2; 8 bases map to TRBD1. Trimming cost V 7 bases and J 6 bases; bases outside gene matches: 7. Germline CDR1 reads SQVTM; CDR2 reads ANQGSEA. The CDR3 sequence is 12 residues long. The CDR3 spells CSALQGEDGYTF. The CDR3 coding sequence is TGCAGCGCGTTACAGGGGGAAGATGGCTACACCTTC.

Many counts were recorded for this clonotype. The V and J genes are TRBV20-1 and TRBJ1-5; D gene unclear. This CDR3 contains 16 residues. The germline gives CDR1 DFQATT, CDR2 SNEGSKA (reference sequence). V lost 3 bases, J lost 0 bases, and 15 bases lay in between. The CDR3 DNA reads as TGCAGTGCTAGGTCCGCCGGACTTAATAGCAATCAGCCCCAGCATTTT. Residues: CSARSAGLNSNQPQHF.

On this clonotype: A much larger clone lies one base from this, so it may be a read error. The chain employs TRBV5-1 and TRBJ2-7; a weak D match, TRBD1 (5 bases). This CDR3 contains 16 residues. CDR1 and CDR2 from the germline V gene are SGHRS and YFSETQ. Between the trimmed V and J ends, which lost 4 bases and 9 bases, there was a span of 26 bases. CDR3 nucleotide sequence: TGCGCCAGCAGCCCGAGTGCGAGGACATTCTCTGAAGGGCAGTACTTC. This sequence encodes CASSPSARTFSEGQYF.

Remarks on this clonotype: This may arise from a read error, as a much more abundant clone is one base away. The CDR3 is CANSGDLPISFSETQYF. In DNA, the CDR3 is TGTGCCAACAGCGGAGATCTTCCCATTTCTTTCTCTGAGACCCAGTACTTC. The chain recombines TRBV3-1 with TRBJ2-5; D may be TRBD2 (5 bases). CDR1 is LGHDT and CDR2 is YNNKEL in the germline V gene (reference sequence). This CDR3 contains 17 residues.

The sample holds many counts of this clonotype. This sequence joins TRBV8-2 and TRBJ1-2. TRBV8-2 is a pseudogene locus. The CDR3 loop spans 16 amino acids. The CDR3 here is CGSYAFDSRKTYGYTF. The DNA of the CDR3 is TGTGGCAGTTATGCTTTTGATAGCCGAAAGACCTATGGCTACACCTTC.

The CDR3 region is CSATPPGSAGGPPDTQYF. CDR3 DNA sequence: TGCAGTGCTACCCCCCCGGGGTCCGCGGGGGGGCCCCCCGATACGCAGTATTTT. J is TRBJ2-3 and V is TRBV20-1; 9 nucleotides align to TRBD2. Looked up from germline, CDR1 is DFQATT and CDR2 is SNEGSKA (reference sequence). With V trimmed by 4 bases and J by 6 bases, 20 bases remained unmatched. This CDR3 has 18 residues.

This clonotype showed up many times. The chain employs TRBV5-1 and TRBJ2-1, with a possible D match to TRBD1 (5 bases). Per the germline V gene, CDR1 is SGHRS and CDR2 is YFSETQ. The V end lost 5 bases, the J end lost 1 base, and 7 bases lay between the germline ends. This CDR3 is 13 amino acids long. In DNA, the CDR3 is TGCGCCAGCAGACAGGAATCCTACAATGAGCAGTTCTTC. Its translation: CASRQESYNEQFF.

Of note for this clonotype: It may be a read error: a sequence one base away is much more abundant. The chain carries TRBV24-1 and TRBJ2-1; tentatively, D is TRBD2 (6 bases). Germline-derived CDR1 and CDR2 are KGHDR and SFDVKD. CDR3 size: 18 residues. With 4 bases removed from V and 2 bases from J, the gap between germline ends came to 20 bases. CDR3 sequence (DNA): TGTGCCACCAGTGACCCGAGACGCCCGGGGGTCCCCTACAATGAGCAGTTCTTC. This encodes CATSDPRRPGVPYNEQFF.

Only one count was recorded for this clonotype. The V and J genes are TRBV7-2 and TRBJ2-1; TRBD2 agrees at 8 bases. The germline V gene encodes CDR1 SGHTA and CDR2 FQGNSA. J lost 0 bases, V lost 6 bases, and 10 bases had no gene match. The CDR3 runs 17 residues. The CDR3 region is CASRRLREASSYNEQFF. The CDR3 nucleotides read TGTGCCAGCAGACGGCTGCGGGAGGCCAGCTCCTACAATGAGCAGTTCTTC. The full variable domain, rest sourced from reference TRBV7-2 and TRBJ2-1, is GAGVSQSPSNKVTEKGKDVELRCDPISGHTALYWYRQSLGQGLEFLIYFQGNSAPDKSGLPSDRFSAERTGGSVSTLTIQRTQQEDSAVYLCASRRLREASSYNEQFFGPGTRLTVL.

This clonotype was counted many times. This chain links TRBV15 with TRBJ1-1, with TRBD1 as a possible D gene (6 bases). Germline V gene lookup returns CDR1 LNHNV and CDR2 YYDKDF (reference sequence). The CDR3 contains 19 residues. The V end was cut by 1 base, the J end by 3 bases, with 24 bases between. CDR3 nucleotides: TGTGCCACCAGCAGAGTTCGCGGGCAGGGGATTTTCCAAGACACTGAAGCTTTCTTT. This codes for CATSRVRGQGIFQDTEAFF. Based on the CDR3 plus reference TRBV15 and TRBJ1-1, the full variable domain is DAMVIQNPRYQVTQFGKPVTLSCSQTLNHNVMYWYQQKSSQAPKLLFHYYDKDFNNEADTPDNFQSRRPNTSFCFLDIRSPGLGDTAMYLCATSRVRGQGIFQDTEAFFGQGTRLTVV.